A selection of T cell receptor beta chains follows, all from one sample in a study of T cells in Graves' hyperthyroidism and ophthalmopathy. TCRdb re-called the multiplex PCR reads with MiXCR, one entry per CDR3 protein. This sample has approximately 400,000 distinct CDR3 sequences, with 15% found just once. Sequenced input: blood. The receptor set was obtained from a woman in her twenties or thirties with Graves' hyperthyroidism. The conserved cysteine and the conserved F or W are not part of the CDR3 here. The order of the fields is V gene, J gene, clone size, CDR3 length, CDR3 protein. Rows may omit the clone size; those that give it use once, few, many or a size class.

TRBV11-2,TRBJ2-5,many,13,ASSLLIAGRETQY
TRBV12-3/TRBV12-4,TRBJ2-2,many,10,ASSPGTGELF
TRBV27,TRBJ2-1,many,13,ASSLGTSARNEQF
TRBV7-2,TRBJ2-3,many,15,ASSLDVVGDATDTQY
TRBV5-8,TRBJ1-4,few,12,ASMAQGINEKLF
TRBV7-2,TRBJ2-1,many,14,ASSLAGTSEYNEQF
TRBV3-1,TRBJ1-1,many,11,ASSQARNTEAF
TRBV6-1,TRBJ1-2,many,11,ASSYTTGAGYT
TRBV4-1,TRBJ2-5,-,15,ASSQEGGTGRRETQY
TRBV18,TRBJ1-1,-,9,ASSPNSGAF
TRBV6-2/TRBV6-3,TRBJ2-5,-,14,ASSLVTSGMGETQY
TRBV7-9,TRBJ1-2,-,14,ASSPKIGGGGYGYT
TRBV6-1,TRBJ2-2,many,14,ASSFSGLGKSGELF
TRBV7-9,TRBJ1-1,many,12,ASSARLGGTEAF
TRBV3-1,TRBJ1-6,many,12,ASRDRAANSPLH
TRBV7-9,TRBJ1-5,-,17,ASSFFSGQGVLSNQPQH
TRBV7-9,TRBJ2-1,-,10,AIGQPGVQQF
TRBV28,TRBJ2-1,few,13,ASSSPGLAGVEQF
TRBV18,TRBJ2-7,few,12,ASSPARSTYEQY
TRBV20-1,TRBJ2-3,many,12,SASNPARADTQY
TRBV24-1,TRBJ2-6,-,11,ATGEAGANVLT
TRBV2,TRBJ2-3,few,12,ASRLAGITDTQY
TRBV19,TRBJ2-6,few,15,ASSKTGGASGANVLT
TRBV27,TRBJ2-2,many,15,ASSLLRGSMPTGELF
TRBV7-2,TRBJ1-6,-,15,ASSLYTPRTGNSPLH